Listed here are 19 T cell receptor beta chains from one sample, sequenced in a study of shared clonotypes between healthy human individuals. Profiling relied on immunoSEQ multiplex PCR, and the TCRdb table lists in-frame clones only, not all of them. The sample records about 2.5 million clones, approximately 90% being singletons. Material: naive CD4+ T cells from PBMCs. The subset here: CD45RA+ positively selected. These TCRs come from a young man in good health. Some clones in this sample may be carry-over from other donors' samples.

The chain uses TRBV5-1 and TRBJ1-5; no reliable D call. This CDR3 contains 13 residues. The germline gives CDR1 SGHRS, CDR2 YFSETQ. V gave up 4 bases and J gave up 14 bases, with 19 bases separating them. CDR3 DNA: TGCGCCAGCAGCCTGACGTCTGCTTCTGACAAGCATTTT. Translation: CASSLTSASDKHF.

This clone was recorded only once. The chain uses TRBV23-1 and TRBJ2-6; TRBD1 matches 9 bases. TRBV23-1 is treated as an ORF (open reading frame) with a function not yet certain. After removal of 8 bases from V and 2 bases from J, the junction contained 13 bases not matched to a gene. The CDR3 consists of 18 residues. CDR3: CASGVPGQGQTGANVLTF. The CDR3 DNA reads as TGCGCCAGCGGGGTCCCGGGACAGGGACAAACTGGGGCCAACGTCCTGACTTTC.

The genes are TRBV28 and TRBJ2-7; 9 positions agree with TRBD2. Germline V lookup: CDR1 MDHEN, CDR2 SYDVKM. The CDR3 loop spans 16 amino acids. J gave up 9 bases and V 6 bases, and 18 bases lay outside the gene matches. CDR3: CASRRAGSGRVGGQYF. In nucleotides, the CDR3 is TGTGCCAGCAGACGCGCCGGTAGCGGGAGAGTGGGTGGGCAGTACTTC.

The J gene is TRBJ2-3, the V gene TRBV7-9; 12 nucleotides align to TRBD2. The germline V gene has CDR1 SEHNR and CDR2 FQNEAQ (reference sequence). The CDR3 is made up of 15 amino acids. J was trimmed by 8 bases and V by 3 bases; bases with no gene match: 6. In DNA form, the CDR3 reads TGTGCCAGCAGCTTCAGACTAGCGGGAGTTCGTACGCAGTATTTT. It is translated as CASSFRLAGVRTQYF. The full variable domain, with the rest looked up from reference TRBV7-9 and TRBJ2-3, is DTGVSQNPRHKITKRGQNVTFRCDPISEHNRLYWYRQTLGQGPEFLTYFQNEAQLEKSRLLSDRFSAERPKGSFSTLEIQRTEQGDSAMYLCASSFRLAGVRTQYFGPGTRLTVL.

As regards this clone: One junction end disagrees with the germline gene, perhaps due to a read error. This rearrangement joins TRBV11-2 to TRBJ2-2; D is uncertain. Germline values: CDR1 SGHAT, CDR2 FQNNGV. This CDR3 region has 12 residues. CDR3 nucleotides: TGTGTCAGCAGCCTCGTCCACCCGGGGCTGTTTTTT. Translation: CVSSLVHPGLFF.

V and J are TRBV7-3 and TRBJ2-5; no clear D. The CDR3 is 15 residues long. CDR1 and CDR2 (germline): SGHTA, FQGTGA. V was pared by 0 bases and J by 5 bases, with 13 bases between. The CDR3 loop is CASSLTGYHAETQYF. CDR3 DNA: TGTGCCAGCAGCTTAACAGGATACCATGCGGAGACCCAGTACTTC.

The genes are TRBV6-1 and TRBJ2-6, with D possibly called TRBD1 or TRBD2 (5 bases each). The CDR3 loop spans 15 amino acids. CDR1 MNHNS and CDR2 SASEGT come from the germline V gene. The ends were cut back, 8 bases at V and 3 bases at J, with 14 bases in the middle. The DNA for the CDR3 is TGTGCCAGCGCACGGGACGAACATGGGGCCAACGTCCTGACTTTC. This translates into CASARDEHGANVLTF.

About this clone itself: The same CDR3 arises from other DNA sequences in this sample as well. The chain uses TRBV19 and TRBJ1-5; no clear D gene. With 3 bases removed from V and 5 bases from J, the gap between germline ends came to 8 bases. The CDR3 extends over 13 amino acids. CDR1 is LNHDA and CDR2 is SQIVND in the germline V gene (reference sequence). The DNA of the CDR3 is TGTGCCAGTAGTATGAGTAGAGATCAGCCCCAGCATTTT. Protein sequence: CASSMSRDQPQHF.

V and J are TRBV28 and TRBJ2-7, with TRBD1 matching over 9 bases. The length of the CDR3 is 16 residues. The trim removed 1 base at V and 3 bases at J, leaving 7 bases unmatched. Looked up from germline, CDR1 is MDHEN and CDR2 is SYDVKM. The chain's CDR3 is CASSLSPGQGDYEQYF. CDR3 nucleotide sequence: TGTGCCAGCAGTTTATCCCCGGGACAGGGAGACTACGAGCAGTACTTC.

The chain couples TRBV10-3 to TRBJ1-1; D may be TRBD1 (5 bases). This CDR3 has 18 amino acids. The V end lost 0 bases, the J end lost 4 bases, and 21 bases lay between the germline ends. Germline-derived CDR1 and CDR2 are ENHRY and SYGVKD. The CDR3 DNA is TGTGCCATCAGTGAGTCGACTGGCCCTCGTGGGGGACGCACTGAAGCTTTCTTT. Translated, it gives CAISESTGPRGGRTEAFF.

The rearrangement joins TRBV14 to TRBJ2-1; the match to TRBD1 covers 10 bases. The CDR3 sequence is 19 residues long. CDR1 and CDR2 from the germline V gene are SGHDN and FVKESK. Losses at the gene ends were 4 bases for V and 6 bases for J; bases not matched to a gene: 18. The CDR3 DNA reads TGTGCCAGCAGCCCGACAGGGGGCGCGGAAACGGAGACCCCCAATGAGCAGTTCTTC. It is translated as CASSPTGGAETETPNEQFF.

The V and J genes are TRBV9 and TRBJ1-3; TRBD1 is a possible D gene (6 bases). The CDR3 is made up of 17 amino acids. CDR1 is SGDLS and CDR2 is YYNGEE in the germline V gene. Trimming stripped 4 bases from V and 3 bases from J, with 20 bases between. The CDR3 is CASSPPGVGGGGNTIYF. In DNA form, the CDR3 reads TGTGCCAGCAGCCCCCCTGGAGTTGGAGGGGGTGGAAACACCATATATTTT.

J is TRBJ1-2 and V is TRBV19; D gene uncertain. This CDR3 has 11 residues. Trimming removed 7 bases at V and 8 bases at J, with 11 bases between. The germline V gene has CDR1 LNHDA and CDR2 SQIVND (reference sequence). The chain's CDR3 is CASIGRAGYTF. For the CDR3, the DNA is TGTGCCAGTATTGGGCGGGCCGGCTACACCTTC.

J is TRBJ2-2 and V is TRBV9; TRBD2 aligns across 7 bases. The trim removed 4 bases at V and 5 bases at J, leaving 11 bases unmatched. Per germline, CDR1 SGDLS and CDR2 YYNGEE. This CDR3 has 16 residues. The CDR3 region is CASSPQTSPGTGELFF. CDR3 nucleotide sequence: TGTGCCAGCAGCCCACAGACTAGCCCTGGGACCGGGGAGCTGTTTTTT.

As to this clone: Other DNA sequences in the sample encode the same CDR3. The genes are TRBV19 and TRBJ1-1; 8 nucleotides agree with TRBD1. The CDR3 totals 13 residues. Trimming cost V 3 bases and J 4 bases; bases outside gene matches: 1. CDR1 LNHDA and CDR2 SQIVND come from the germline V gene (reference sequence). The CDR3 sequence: CASSITGGTEAFF. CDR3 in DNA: TGTGCCAGTAGTATCACAGGGGGCACTGAAGCTTTCTTT. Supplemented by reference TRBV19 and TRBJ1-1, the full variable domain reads DGGITQSPKYLFRKEGQNVTLSCEQNLNHDAMYWYRQDPGQGLRLIYYSQIVNDFQKGDIAEGYSVSREKKESFPLTVTSAQKNPTAFYLCASSITGGTEAFFGQGTRLTVV.

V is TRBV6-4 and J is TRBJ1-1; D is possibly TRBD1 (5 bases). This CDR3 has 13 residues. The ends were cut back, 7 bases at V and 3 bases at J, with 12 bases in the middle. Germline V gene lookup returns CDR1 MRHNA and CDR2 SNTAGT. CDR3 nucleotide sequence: TGTGCCAGCAAGGAGTCGGGGGACACTGAAGCTTTCTTT. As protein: CASKESGDTEAFF.

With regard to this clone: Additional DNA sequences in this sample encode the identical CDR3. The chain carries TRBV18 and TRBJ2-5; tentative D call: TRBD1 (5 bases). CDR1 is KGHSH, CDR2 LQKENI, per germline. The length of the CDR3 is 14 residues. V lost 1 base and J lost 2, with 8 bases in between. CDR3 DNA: TGTGCCAGCTCACCACGGGGCGGACAAGAGACCCAGTACTTC. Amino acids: CASSPRGGQETQYF.

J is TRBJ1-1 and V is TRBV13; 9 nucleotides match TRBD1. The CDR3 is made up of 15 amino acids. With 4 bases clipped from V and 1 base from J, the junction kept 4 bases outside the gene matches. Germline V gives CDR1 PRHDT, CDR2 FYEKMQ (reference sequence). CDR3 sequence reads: CASSYLDRGNTEAFF. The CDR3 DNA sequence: TGTGCCAGCAGCTACCTGGACAGGGGGAACACTGAAGCTTTCTTT. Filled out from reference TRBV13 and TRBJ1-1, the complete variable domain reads AAGVIQSPRHLIKEKRETATLKCYPIPRHDTVYWYQQGPGQDPQFLISFYEKMQSDKGSIPDRFSAQQFSDYHSELNMSSLELGDSALYFCASSYLDRGNTEAFFGQGTRLTVV.

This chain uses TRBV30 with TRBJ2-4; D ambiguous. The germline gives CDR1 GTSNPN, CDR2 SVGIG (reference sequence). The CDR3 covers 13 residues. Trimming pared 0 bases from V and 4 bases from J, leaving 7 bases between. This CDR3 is CAWSVQGKNIQYF. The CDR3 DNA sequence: TGTGCCTGGAGTGTACAAGGGAAAAACATTCAGTACTTC.